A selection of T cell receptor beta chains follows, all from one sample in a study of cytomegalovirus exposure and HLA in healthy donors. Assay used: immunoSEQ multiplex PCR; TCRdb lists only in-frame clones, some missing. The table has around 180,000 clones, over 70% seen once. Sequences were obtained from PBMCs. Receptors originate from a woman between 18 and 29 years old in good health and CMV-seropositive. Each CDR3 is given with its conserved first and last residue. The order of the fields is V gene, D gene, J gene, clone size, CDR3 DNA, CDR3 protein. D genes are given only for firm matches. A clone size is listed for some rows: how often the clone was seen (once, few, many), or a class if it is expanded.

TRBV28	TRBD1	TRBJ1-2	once	TGTGCCAGCACCGAGGACAGGGTGTTGGTCTATGGCTACACCTTC	CASTEDRVLVYGYTF
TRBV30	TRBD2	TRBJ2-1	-	TGTGCCTGGAGCCAGCGGGGAGTTAATGAGCAGTTCTTC	CAWSQRGVNEQFF
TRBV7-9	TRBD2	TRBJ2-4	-	TGTTCCAGCAGCTTGACTAGCGGGGGGGGTAACATTCAGTACTTC	CSSSLTSGGGNIQYF
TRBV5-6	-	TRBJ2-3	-	TGTGCCAGCAGCTTGGTCGGTGCGGGGGATACGCAGTATTTT	CASSLVGAGDTQYF
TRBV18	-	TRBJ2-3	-	TGTGCCAGCTCACCGACGGCGGGCCACTTGGGGGATACGCAGTATTTT	CASSPTAGHLGDTQYF
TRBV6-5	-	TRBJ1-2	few	TGTGCCAGCAATCAAGTGGGGAGAGAGAATGGCTACACCTTC	CASNQVGRENGYTF
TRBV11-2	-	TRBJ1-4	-	TGTGCCAGCAGCGCCGACAGGCGCCTTGAAAAACTGTTTTTT	CASSADRRLEKLFF
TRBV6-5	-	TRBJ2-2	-	TGTGCCAGCAGACGAGCGAGCACCGGGGAGCTGTTTTTT	CASRRASTGELFF
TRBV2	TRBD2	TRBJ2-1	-	TGTGCCAGCAGGGGACTGGCGGGGGGATACAATGAGCAGTTCTTC	CASRGLAGGYNEQFF
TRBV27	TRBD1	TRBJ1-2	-	TGTGCCAGCAGTTTATCAGGGGGCGGCCCGGGCTACACCTTC	CASSLSGGGPGYTF
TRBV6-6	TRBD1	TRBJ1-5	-	TGTGCCAGCAGTCGGGACAGGGGTAGCAATCAGCCCCAGCATTTT	CASSRDRGSNQPQHF
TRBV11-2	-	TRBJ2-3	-	TGTGCCAGCAGCTTAGGCCTTCCGGGTACGCAGTATTTT	CASSLGLPGTQYF
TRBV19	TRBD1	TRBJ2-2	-	TGTGCCAGTAGACGGGACAGGGGAGGAACCGGGGAGCTGTTTTTT	CASRRDRGGTGELFF
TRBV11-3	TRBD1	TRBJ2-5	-	TGTGCCAGCAGCTCCGGGCAGGACAGGGGACAGACCCAGTACTTC	CASSSGQDRGQTQYF
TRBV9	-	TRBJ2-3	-	TGTGCCAGCAGCGTAGCTAGAAGGTGGGATACGCAGTATTTT	CASSVARRWDTQYF
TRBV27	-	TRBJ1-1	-	TGTGCCAGCAGTTTCATGGCGGCGAACACCGAAGCTTTCTTT	CASSFMAANTEAFF
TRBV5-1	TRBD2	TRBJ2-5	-	TGCGCCAGCAGCTCCAATCCGGGACTAGCGGGGGGGCCGGAGACCCAGTACTTC	CASSSNPGLAGGPETQYF
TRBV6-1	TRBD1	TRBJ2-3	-	TGTGCCAGCAGTGAAGAGGTTGACAGGGGCACAGATACGCAGTATTTT	CASSEEVDRGTDTQYF
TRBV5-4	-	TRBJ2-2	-	TGTGCCAGCAGTCCCCGGAGGTCAGGGGCGGGCACCGGGGAGCTGTTTTTT	CASSPRRSGAGTGELFF
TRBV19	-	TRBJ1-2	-	TGTGCCAGTACTGACAGGCCGATTTATGGCTACACCTTC	CASTDRPIYGYTF
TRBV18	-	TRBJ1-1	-	TGTGCCAGCTCACCGCTAGAGGCCACTGAAGCTTCCTTT	CASSPLEATEASF
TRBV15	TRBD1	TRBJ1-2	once	TGTGCCACCAGCAGAGATCCTGACAGGGTGGAAGACGGCTACACCTTC	CATSRDPDRVEDGYTF
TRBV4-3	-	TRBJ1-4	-	TGCGCCAGCAGCCATTTCCAGGGTAAAACTAATGAAAAACTGTTTTTT	CASSHFQGKTNEKLFF
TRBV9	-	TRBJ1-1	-	TGTGCCAGCAGCGCAGGGGCCAGTAACACTGAAGCTTTCTTT	CASSAGASNTEAFF
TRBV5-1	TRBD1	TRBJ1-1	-	TGCGCCAGCAGCCAACCACAGGGGGCGAACACTGAAGCTTTCTTT	CASSQPQGANTEAFF
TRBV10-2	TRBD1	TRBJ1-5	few	TGCGCCATCGGGACAGGCAATCAGCCCCAGCATTTT	CAIGTGNQPQHF
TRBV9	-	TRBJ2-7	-	TGTGCCAGCAGCGTAGATGGCACCCCTTTCTACGAGCAGTACTTC	CASSVDGTPFYEQYF
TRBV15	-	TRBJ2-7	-	TGTGCCACCAGCAGAGATCGAGGAACGGTGAGGACCTACGAGCAGTACTTC	CATSRDRGTVRTYEQYF
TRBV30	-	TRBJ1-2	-	TGTGCCTGGAGTGTACATAGCTCAGGGGCAATAAACTATGGCTACACCTTC	CAWSVHSSGAINYGYTF
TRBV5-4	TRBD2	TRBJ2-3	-	TGTGCCAGCAAGGAGACTAGCGGGACAGATACGCAGTATTTT	CASKETSGTDTQYF
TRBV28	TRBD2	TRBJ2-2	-	TGTGCCAGCACCACACCCGGACTAGCGGGGGGGCCAAACACCGGGGAGCTGTTTTTT	CASTTPGLAGGPNTGELFF
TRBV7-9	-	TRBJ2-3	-	TGTGCCAGCAGCCAAGGGGCGGGGAGCACAGATACGCAGTATTTT	CASSQGAGSTDTQYF
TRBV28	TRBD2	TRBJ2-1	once	TGTGCCAGCAGTTTATGGGGGTCGGGGGGGAGTGAGCAGTTCTTC	CASSLWGSGGSEQFF
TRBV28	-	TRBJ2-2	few	TGTGCCAGCTTTGAGAGGAGGGGGGGCACCGGGGAGCTGTTTTTT	CASFERRGGTGELFF
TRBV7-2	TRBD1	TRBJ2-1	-	TGTGCCAGCAGCTATGGGACAGCTGACAATGAGCAGTTCTTC	CASSYGTADNEQFF
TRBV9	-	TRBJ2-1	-	TGTGCCAGCAGCCCCACGGGACTGTATGTCCCCGGAGGTGAGCAGTTCTTC	CASSPTGLYVPGGEQFF
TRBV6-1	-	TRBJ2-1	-	TGTGCCAGCAGTGAACGTTACAATGAGCAGTTCTTC	CASSERYNEQFF
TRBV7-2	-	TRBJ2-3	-	TGTGCCAGCAGGGGGAGGAAACAGGTGATCACAGATACGCAGTATTTT	CASRGRKQVITDTQYF
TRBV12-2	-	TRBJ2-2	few	TGTGCAAGTCGCGCGCGGGGGGGGTGGACCGGGGAGCTGTTTTTT	CASRARGGWTGELFF
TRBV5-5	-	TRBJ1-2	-	TGTGCCAGCAGGCAGGCATATGGCTATGGCTACACCTTC	CASRQAYGYGYTF
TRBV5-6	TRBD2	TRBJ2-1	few	TGTGCCAGCAGCTTTGGGACTAGCGCGTACAATGAGCAGTTCTTC	CASSFGTSAYNEQFF
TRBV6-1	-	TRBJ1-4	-	TGTGCCAGCAGTAATTTGGCAGGGGCAAATGAAAAACTGTTTTTT	CASSNLAGANEKLFF
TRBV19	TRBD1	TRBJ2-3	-	TGTGCCAGCTGGGACAGGGGGCGGTCAGATACGCAGTATTTT	CASWDRGRSDTQYF
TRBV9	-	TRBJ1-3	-	TGTGCCAGCAGCGTGGTGCCGAGCTCTGGAAACACCATATATTTT	CASSVVPSSGNTIYF
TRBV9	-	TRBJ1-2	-	TGTGCCAGCAGCGCCGGGGGGGGCAGCTATGGCTACACCTTC	CASSAGGGSYGYTF
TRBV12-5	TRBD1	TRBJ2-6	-	TGTGCTAGTGGTTTGTTTAGGGGGCTCTCTGGGGCCAACGTCCTGACTTTC	CASGLFRGLSGANVLTF
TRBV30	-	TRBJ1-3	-	TGTGCCTGGAGTCTCTCTGGAAACACCATATATTTT	CAWSLSGNTIYF
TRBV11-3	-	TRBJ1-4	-	TGTGCCAGCAGCTTAGTCGGGTCAACTAATGAAAAACTGTTTTTT	CASSLVGSTNEKLFF
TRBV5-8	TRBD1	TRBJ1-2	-	TGTGCCAGCAGCTTGGCCGGGACAGGTGGCTACACCTTC	CASSLAGTGGYTF
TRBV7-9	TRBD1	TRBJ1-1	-	TGTGCCAGCAGGCCCGGGACAGGGAAAAACACTGAAGCTTTCTTT	CASRPGTGKNTEAFF
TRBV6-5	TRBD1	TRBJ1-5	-	TGTGCCAGCAGCACGGGACAGGGGGCATTTTCAGCCCAGCATTTT	CASSTGQGAFSAQHF
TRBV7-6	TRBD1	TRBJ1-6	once	TGTGCCAGCAGCCCCCAGGCAGGGGGCTACAGTTCACCCCTCCACTTT	CASSPQAGGYSSPLHF
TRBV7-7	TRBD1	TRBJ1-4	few	TGTGCCAGCAGGCCCCCGGGACAGAAACTTGAAAAACTGTTTTTT	CASRPPGQKLEKLFF
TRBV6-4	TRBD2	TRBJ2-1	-	TGTGCCAGCGCTCCGGGACTAGCGGGGGGGACGGTGAATGAGCAGTTCTTC	CASAPGLAGGTVNEQFF
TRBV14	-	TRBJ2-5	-	TGTGCCAGCAGCCCCACGGACTTC	CASSPTDF